A selection of T cell receptor beta chains follows, all from one sample in a study of post-analysis software for immune sequencing data. Each CDR3 protein is one row after TCRdb ran MiXCR on the PCR reads. The sample has over 700,000 distinct CDR3 sequences, roughly 29% seen once. Input material: blood. Receptors originate from a girl between 5 and 17 years old with multiple sclerosis. The CDR3 runs from the conserved cysteine through the conserved F or W. Fields, in order: V gene, clone size, D gene, J gene, CDR3 protein, CDR3 DNA. A D gene is named only where the DNA matches it firmly. Some rows mark clone size as missing; the rest say once, few, many or name a class of expanded clone.

V: TRBV10-3
size: .
D: .
J: TRBJ2-3
CDR3: CATKSVGGADTQYF
DNA: TGTGCCACAAAAAGCGTGGGGGGGGCCGATACGCAGTATTTT

V: TRBV4-1
size: .
D: TRBD1
J: TRBJ2-6
CDR3: CASSYPGQGYSGANVLTF
DNA: TGCGCCAGCAGCTATCCGGGACAGGGATACTCGGGGGCCAACGTCCTGACTTTC

V: TRBV5-1
size: few
D: .
J: TRBJ2-1
CDR3: CASSLGWPRLTSNEQFF
DNA: TGCGCCAGCAGCTTGGGGTGGCCGAGACTTACTTCCAATGAGCAGTTCTTC

V: TRBV20-1
size: .
D: TRBD2
J: TRBJ2-7
CDR3: CGARSSSGGTYEQYF
DNA: TGCGGTGCTAGGAGTTCTAGCGGGGGTACCTACGAGCAGTACTTC

V: TRBV12-3/TRBV12-4
size: few
D: TRBD1
J: TRBJ1-5
CDR3: CASSGQGVSQPQHF
DNA: TGTGCCAGCAGTGGACAGGGTGTGAGTCAGCCCCAGCATTTT

V: TRBV7-9
size: once
D: .
J: TRBJ2-3
CDR3: CASSIVGTDIRSTDTQYF
DNA: TGTGCCAGCAGCATAGTCGGGACGGATATTCGAAGCACAGATACGCAGTATTTT

V: TRBV20-1
size: .
D: .
J: TRBJ2-7
CDR3: CSAQGGSSYEQYF
DNA: TGCAGTGCTCAGGGTGGCAGCTCCTACGAGCAGTACTTC

V: TRBV7-2
size: few
D: TRBD1
J: TRBJ2-7
CDR3: CASNFPGTGGAYEQYF
DNA: TGTGCCAGCAACTTCCCCGGGACAGGGGGCGCCTACGAGCAGTACTTC

V: TRBV12-3/TRBV12-4
size: few
D: TRBD2
J: TRBJ2-1
CDR3: CASSPASGEKNEQFF
DNA: TGTGCCAGCAGCCCTGCTAGCGGGGAGAAAAATGAGCAGTTCTTC

V: TRBV28
size: .
D: .
J: TRBJ2-7
CDR3: CALKGSGPYEQYF
DNA: TGTGCTCTAAAGGGGAGCGGACCCTACGAGCAGTACTTC

V: TRBV12-3/TRBV12-4
size: .
D: TRBD2
J: TRBJ2-3
CDR3: CASSFLHGQPRGVDTQYF
DNA: TGTGCCAGCAGTTTCCTCCACGGTCAACCTCGGGGGGTAGATACGCAGTATTTT

V: TRBV5-6
size: .
D: .
J: TRBJ1-2
CDR3: CASSGTGRDGYTF
DNA: TGTGCCAGCAGCGGCACAGGGCGGGATGGCTACACCTTC

V: TRBV12-3/TRBV12-4
size: many
D: .
J: TRBJ2-3
CDR3: CASSRESTDTQYF
DNA: TGTGCCAGCAGCCGCGAGTCCACAGATACGCAGTATTTT

V: TRBV20-1
size: once
D: .
J: TRBJ2-7
CDR3: CSAPSGATGNIRYF
DNA: TGCAGTGCGCCTTCAGGGGCGACAGGAAACATTCGGTACTTC

V: TRBV19
size: .
D: .
J: TRBJ1-4
CDR3: CASRPYRGTEKVFF
DNA: TGTGCCAGCAGGCCCTACCGGGGCACGGAAAAGGTGTTTTTT

V: TRBV20-1
size: .
D: TRBD2
J: TRBJ2-7
CDR3: CSANRTSGVEQYF
DNA: TGCAGTGCTAATCGGACTAGCGGTGTCGAGCAGTACTTC

V: TRBV28
size: .
D: .
J: TRBJ2-1
CDR3: CASKVRGPHNEQFF
DNA: TGTGCCAGCAAAGTCCGGGGGCCGCACAATGAGCAGTTCTTC

V: TRBV4-1
size: .
D: .
J: TRBJ2-3
CDR3: CASTPPGRTDTQYF
DNA: TGCGCCAGCACACCCCCGGGGCGCACAGATACGCAGTATTTT

V: TRBV6-2/TRBV6-3
size: .
D: TRBD1
J: TRBJ2-1
CDR3: CASSYSRTGKPYNEQFF
DNA: TGTGCCAGCAGTTACTCCAGGACAGGGAAGCCCTACAATGAGCAGTTCTTC

V: TRBV20-1
size: few
D: .
J: TRBJ2-7
CDR3: CRGTSGDEQYF
DNA: TGCAGGGGGACCTCCGGGGACGAGCAGTACTTC

V: TRBV11-2
size: .
D: .
J: TRBJ1-4
CDR3: CASSLDPVPSEKLFF
DNA: TGTGCCAGCAGCTTAGACCCCGTCCCTAGCGAAAAACTGTTTTTT

V: TRBV6-5
size: .
D: TRBD2
J: TRBJ2-6
CDR3: CASSNGLAGANVRTF
DNA: TGTGCCAGCAGTAATGGACTAGCCGGGGCCAACGTCCGGACTTTC

V: TRBV20-1
size: few
D: .
J: TRBJ2-1
CDR3: CSARAEGSSYNEQFF
DNA: TGCAGTGCTAGGGCGGAAGGGAGCTCCTACAATGAGCAGTTCTTC

V: TRBV4-1
size: .
D: .
J: TRBJ2-3
CDR3: CASSQDFRTYGTQYF
DNA: TGCGCCAGCAGCCAAGATTTTAGGACGTATGGTACGCAGTATTTT